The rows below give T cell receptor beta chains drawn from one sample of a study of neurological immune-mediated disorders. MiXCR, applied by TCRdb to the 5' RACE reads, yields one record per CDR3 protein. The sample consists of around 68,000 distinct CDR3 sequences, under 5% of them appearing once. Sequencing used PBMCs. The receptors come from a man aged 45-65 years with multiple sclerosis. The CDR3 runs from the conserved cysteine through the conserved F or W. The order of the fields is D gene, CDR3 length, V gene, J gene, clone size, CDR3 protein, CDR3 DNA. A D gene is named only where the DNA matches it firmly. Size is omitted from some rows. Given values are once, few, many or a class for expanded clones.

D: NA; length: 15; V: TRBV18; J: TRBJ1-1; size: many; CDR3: CASSLVPGTTDEAFF; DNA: TGTGCCAGCTCCCTGGTGCCAGGGACAACTGATGAAGCTTTCTTT
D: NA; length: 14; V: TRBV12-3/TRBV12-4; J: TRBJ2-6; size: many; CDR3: CAINDPSGANVLTF; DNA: TGTGCCATCAACGACCCCTCTGGGGCCAACGTCCTGACTTTC
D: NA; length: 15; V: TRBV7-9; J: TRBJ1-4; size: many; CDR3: CASSLAAWNNEKLFF; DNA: TGTGCCAGCAGCTTAGCTGCCTGGAATAATGAAAAACTGTTTTTT
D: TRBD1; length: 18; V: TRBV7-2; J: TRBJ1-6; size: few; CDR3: CASRGTGGMSSYNSPLNF; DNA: TGTGCCAGCCGAGGGACAGGGGGGATGAGCTCCTATAATTCACCCCTCAACTTT
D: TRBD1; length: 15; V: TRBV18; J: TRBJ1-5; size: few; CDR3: CASSLSDRGNQPQNF; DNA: TGTGCCAGCTCACTAAGTGACAGGGGGAATCAGCCCCAGAATTTT
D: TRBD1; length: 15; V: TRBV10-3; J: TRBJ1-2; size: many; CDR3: CAISEYPQGAFGYTF; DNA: TGTGCCATCAGTGAGTACCCACAGGGGGCCTTTGGCTACACCTTC
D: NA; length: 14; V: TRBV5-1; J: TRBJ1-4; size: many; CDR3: CASSLGGTEEKLFF; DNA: TGCGCCAGCAGCTTAGGGGGAACTGAGGAAAAACTGTTTTTT
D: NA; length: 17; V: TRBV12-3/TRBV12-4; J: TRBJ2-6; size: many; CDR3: CASSLPPVPSGANVLTF; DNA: TGTGCCAGCAGTCTACCGCCTGTGCCCTCTGGGGCCAACGTCCTGACTTTC
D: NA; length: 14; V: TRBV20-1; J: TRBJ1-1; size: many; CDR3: CSATMGGMNTEAFF; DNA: TGCAGTGCTACCATGGGGGGGATGAACACTGAAGCTTTCTTT
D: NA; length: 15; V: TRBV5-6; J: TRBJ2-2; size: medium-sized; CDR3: CASSLPPRNTGELFF; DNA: TGTGCCAGCAGCTTGCCTCCGAGGAACACCGGGGAGCTGTTTTTT
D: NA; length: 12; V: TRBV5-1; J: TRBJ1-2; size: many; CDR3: CASSLDGDGYTF; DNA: TGCGCCAGCAGCTTGGACGGCGATGGCTACACCTTC
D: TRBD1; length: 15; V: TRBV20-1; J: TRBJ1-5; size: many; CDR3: CSARTGSLGNQPQHF; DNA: TGCAGTGCCAGGACAGGGTCCTTAGGCAATCAGCCCCAGCATTTT
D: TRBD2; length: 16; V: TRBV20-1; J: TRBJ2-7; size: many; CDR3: CSARETGTRGGYEQYF; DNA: TGCAGTGCTAGAGAGACTGGGACTAGGGGCGGCTACGAGCAGTACTTC
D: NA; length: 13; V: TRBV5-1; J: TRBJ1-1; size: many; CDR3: CASSLSENTEAFF; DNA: TGCGCCAGCAGCTTGTCTGAGAACACTGAAGCTTTCTTT
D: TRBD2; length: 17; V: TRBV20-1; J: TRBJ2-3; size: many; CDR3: CSARVAGGFTSTDTQYF; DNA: TGCAGTGCTAGAGTAGCGGGGGGATTCACTAGCACAGATACGCAGTATTTT
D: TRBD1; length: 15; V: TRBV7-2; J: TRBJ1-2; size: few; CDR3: CASSFADRGSSSYTF; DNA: TGTGCCAGCAGCTTTGCGGACAGGGGTTCCTCTAGCTACACCTTC
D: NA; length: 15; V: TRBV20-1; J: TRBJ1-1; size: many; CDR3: CSAQNRATRNTEAFF; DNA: TGCAGTGCTCAAAACAGGGCCACAAGGAACACTGAAGCTTTCTTT
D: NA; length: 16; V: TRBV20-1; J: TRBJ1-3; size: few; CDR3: CSASDPRRSSGNTIYF; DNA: TGCAGTGCATCAGACCCTAGACGCAGCTCTGGAAACACCATATATTTT
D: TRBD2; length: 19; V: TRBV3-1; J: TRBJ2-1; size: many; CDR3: CASSQDWTSGGRSYNEQFF; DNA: TGTGCCAGCAGCCAAGATTGGACTAGCGGGGGCCGCTCCTACAATGAGCAGTTCTTC
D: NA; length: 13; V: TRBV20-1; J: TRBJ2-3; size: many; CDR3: CSARGGSTDTQYF; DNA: TGCAGTGCTAGGGGCGGAAGCACAGATACGCAGTATTTT
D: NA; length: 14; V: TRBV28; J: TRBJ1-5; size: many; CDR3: CASSPAGGAKPQHF; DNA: TGTGCCAGCAGTCCCGCCGGGGGTGCGAAGCCCCAGCATTTT
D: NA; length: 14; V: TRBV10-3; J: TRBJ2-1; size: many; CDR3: CAISEQGPYNEQFF; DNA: TGTGCCATCAGTGAACAGGGACCCTACAATGAGCAGTTCTTC
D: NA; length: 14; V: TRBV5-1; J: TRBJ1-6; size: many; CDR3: CASSRGEHDSPLHF; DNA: TGCGCCAGCAGCCGGGGGGAGCATGATTCACCCCTCCACTTT
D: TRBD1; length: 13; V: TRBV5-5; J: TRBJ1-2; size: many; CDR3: CASTTGGSGGYTF; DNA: TGTGCCAGCACCACAGGGGGGAGTGGTGGCTACACCTTC
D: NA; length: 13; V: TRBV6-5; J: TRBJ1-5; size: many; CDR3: CASRPGGGQPQHF; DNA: TGTGCCAGCAGACCCGGGGGGGGTCAGCCCCAGCATTTT
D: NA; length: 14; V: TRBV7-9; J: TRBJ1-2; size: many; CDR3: CASSLGRTSDGYTF; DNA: TGTGCCAGCAGCTTAGGCAGGACCTCGGATGGCTACACCTTC
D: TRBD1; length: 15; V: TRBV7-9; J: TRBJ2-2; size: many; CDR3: CASSLAYRGTGELFF; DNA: TGTGCCAGCAGCTTAGCCTACAGGGGGACCGGGGAGCTGTTTTTT
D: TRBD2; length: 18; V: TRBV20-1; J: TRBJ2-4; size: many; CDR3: CSARDSRLPSGPKNIQYF; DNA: TGCAGTGCTAGAGATTCGAGGTTGCCTAGCGGACCCAAAAACATTCAGTACTTC
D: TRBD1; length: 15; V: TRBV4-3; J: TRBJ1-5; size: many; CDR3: CASSPGTGRNQPQHF; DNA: TGCGCCAGCAGCCCCGGGACAGGGAGGAATCAGCCCCAGCATTTT
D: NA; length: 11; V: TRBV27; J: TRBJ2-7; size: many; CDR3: CASSFSYEQYF; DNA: TGTGCCAGCAGTTTCTCCTACGAGCAGTACTTC
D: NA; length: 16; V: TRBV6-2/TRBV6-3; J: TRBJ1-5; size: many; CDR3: CASSTGATWGNQPQHF; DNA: TGTGCCAGCAGTACCGGGGCCACCTGGGGCAATCAGCCCCAGCATTTT
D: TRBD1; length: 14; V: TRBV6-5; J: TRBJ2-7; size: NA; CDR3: CASRPGQGFYEQYF; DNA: TGTGCCAGTCGTCCGGGACAGGGGTTCTACGAGCAGTACTTC
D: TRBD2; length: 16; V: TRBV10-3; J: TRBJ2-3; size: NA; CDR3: CAISSGASGRTDTQYF; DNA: TGTGCCATCAGTTCAGGGGCTAGCGGGAGAACGGATACGCAGTATTTT
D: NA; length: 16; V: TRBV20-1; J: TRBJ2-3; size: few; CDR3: CSARDQAGPSTDTQYF; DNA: TGCAGTGCTAGAGATCAGGCGGGACCTAGCACAGATACGCAGTATTTT
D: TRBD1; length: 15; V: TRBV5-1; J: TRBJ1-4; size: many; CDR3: CASSLAGQSNEKLFF; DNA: TGCGCCAGCAGCCTCGCGGGACAGTCCAATGAAAAACTGTTTTTT
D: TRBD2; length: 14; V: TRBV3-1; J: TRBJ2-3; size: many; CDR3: CASSLSGGPDTQYF; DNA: TGTGCCAGCAGCCTCAGCGGGGGGCCAGATACGCAGTATTTT
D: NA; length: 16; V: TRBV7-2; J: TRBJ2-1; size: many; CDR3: CASSLVSVTTGHEQFF; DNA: TGTGCCAGCAGCTTAGTGTCCGTGACTACCGGCCATGAGCAGTTCTTC
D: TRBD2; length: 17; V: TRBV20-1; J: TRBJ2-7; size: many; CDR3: CSARPLLIAGVQREQYF; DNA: TGCAGTGCTAGACCCCTCCTCATAGCGGGGGTGCAGCGCGAGCAGTACTTC
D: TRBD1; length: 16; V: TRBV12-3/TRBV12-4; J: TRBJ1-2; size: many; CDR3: CASNPDRGIRGDGYTF; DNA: TGTGCCAGCAACCCTGACAGGGGTATTAGAGGGGATGGCTACACCTTC
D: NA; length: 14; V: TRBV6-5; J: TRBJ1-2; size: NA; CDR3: CASSYGRKSYGYTF; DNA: TGTGCCAGCAGTTACGGTCGGAAATCCTATGGCTACACCTTC